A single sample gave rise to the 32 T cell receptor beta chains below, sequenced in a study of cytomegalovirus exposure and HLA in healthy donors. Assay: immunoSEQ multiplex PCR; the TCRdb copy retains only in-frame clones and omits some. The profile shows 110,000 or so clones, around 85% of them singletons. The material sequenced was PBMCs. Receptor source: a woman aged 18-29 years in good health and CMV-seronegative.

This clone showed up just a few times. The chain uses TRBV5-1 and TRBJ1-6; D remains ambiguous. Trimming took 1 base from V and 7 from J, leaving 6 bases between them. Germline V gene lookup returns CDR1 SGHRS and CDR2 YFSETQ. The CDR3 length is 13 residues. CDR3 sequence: CASSLSENSPLHF. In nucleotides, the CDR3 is TGCGCCAGCAGCTTGTCGGAGAATTCACCCCTCCACTTT.

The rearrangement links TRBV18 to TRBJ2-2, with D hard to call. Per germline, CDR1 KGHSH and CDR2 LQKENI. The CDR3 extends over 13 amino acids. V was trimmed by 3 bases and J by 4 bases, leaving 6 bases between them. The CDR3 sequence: CASSPRSTGELFF. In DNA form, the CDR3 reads TGTGCCAGCTCACCGCGTTCCACCGGGGAGCTGTTTTTT.

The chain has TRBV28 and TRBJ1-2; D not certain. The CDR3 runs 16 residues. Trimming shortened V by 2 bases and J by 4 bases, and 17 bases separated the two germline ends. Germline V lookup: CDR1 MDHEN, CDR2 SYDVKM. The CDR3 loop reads CASSLGPAAAVYGYTF. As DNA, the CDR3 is TGTGCCAGCAGTTTAGGACCAGCGGCAGCGGTCTATGGCTACACCTTC.

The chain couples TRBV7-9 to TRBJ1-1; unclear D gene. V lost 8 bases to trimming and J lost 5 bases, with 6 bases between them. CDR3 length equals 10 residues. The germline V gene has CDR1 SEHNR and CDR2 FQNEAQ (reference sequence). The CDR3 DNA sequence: TGTGCCAGCTCCTTAACTGAAGCTTTCTTT. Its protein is CASSLTEAFF. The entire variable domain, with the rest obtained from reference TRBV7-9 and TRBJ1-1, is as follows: DTGVSQNPRHKITKRGQNVTFRCDPISEHNRLYWYRQTLGQGPEFLTYFQNEAQLEKSRLLSDRFSAERPKGSFSTLEIQRTEQGDSAMYLCASSLTEAFFGQGTRLTVV.

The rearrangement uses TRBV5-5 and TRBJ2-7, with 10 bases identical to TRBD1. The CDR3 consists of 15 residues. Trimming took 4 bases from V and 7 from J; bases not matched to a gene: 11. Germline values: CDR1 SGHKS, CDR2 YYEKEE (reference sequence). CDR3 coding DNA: TGTGCCAGCAGCGCGGAGGGACAGGGGATAAGGGAGCAGTACTTC. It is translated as CASSAEGQGIREQYF. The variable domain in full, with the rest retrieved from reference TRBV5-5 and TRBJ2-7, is DAGVTQSPTHLIKTRGQQVTLRCSPISGHKSVSWYQQVLGQGPQFIFQYYEKEERGRGNFPDRFSARQFPNYSSELNVNALLLGDSALYLCASSAEGQGIREQYFGPGTRLTVT.

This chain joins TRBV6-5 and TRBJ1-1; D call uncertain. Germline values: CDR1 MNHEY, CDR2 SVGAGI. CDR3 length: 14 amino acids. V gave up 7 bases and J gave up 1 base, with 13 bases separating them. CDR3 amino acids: CASTSPPGNTEAFF. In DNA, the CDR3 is TGTGCCAGCACTTCTCCCCCGGGGAACACTGAAGCTTTCTTT.

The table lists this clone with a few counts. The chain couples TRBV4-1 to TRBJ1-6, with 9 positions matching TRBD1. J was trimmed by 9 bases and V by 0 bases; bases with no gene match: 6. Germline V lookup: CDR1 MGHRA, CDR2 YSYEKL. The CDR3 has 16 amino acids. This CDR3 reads CASSQDQGTGRSPLHF. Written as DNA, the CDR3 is TGCGCCAGCAGCCAAGATCAAGGGACAGGGCGTTCACCCCTCCACTTT.

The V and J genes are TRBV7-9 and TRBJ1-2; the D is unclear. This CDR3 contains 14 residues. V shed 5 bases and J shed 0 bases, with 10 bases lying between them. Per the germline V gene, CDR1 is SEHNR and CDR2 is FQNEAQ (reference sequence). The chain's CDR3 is CASSPGRANYGYTF. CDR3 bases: TGTGCCAGCAGCCCGGGGAGGGCTAACTATGGCTACACCTTC.

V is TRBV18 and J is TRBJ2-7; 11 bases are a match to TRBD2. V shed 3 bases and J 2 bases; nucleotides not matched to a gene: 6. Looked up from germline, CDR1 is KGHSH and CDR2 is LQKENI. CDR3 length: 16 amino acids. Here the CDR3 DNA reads TGTGCCAGCTCACCTCGGGCTAGCGGGGGGACCTACGAGCAGTACTTC. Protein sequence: CASSPRASGGTYEQYF.

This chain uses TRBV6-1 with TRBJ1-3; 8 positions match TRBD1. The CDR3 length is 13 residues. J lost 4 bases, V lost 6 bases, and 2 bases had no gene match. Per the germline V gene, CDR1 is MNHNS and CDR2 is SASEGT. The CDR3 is CASSRDRGNTIYF. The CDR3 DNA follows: TGTGCCAGCAGCCGGGACAGGGGAAACACCATATATTTT.

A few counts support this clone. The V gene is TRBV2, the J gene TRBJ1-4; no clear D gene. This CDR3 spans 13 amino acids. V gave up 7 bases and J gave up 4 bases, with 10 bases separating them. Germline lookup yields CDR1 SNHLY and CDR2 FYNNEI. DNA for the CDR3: TGTGCCAGCAAGAGTCCCCTTAATGAAAAACTGTTTTTT. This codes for CASKSPLNEKLFF.

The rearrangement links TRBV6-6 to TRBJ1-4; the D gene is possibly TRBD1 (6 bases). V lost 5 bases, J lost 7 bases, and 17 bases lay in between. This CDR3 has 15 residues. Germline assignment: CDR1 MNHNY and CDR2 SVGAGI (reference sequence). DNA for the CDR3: TGTGCCAGCAGTCGACAAATGGGGGGGCGTGAAAAACTGTTTTTT. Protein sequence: CASSRQMGGREKLFF.

CDR3 DNA sequence: TGCGCCAGCAGCTTATCATTAGGGACAGGCTACGAGCAGTACTTC. Its protein product is CASSLSLGTGYEQYF. V gene TRBV5-1 combines with J gene TRBJ2-7; 8 nucleotides line up with TRBD1. Germline V gene data show CDR1 as SGHRS and CDR2 as YFSETQ. V lost 2 bases and J lost 3; bases outside the gene matches: 7. The CDR3 is made up of 15 amino acids. The entire variable domain, with the rest obtained from reference TRBV5-1 and TRBJ2-7, is as follows: KAGVTQTPRYLIKTRGQQVTLSCSPISGHRSVSWYQQTPGQGLQFLFEYFSETQRNKGNFPGRFSGRQFSNSRSEMNVSTLELGDSALYLCASSLSLGTGYEQYFGPGTRLTVT.

CDR3 sequence reads: CASSFRYSYEQYF. CDR3 DNA: TGTGCCAGCAGCTTTCGTTACTCCTACGAGCAGTACTTC. This chain joins TRBV7-3 and TRBJ2-7; no clear D gene. From germline, CDR1 is SGHTA and CDR2 FQGTGA. The germline V and J ends were trimmed by 3 bases and 0 bases, with 6 bases remaining between them. There are 13 residues in the CDR3.

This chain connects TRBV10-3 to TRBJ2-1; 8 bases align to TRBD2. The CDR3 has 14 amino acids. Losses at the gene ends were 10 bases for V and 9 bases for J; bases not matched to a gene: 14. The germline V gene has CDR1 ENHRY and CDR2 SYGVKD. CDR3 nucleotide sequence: TGTGCCACCGAGCGGGGGCAAGGAAAAGCTGAGCAGTTCTTC. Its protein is CATERGQGKAEQFF.

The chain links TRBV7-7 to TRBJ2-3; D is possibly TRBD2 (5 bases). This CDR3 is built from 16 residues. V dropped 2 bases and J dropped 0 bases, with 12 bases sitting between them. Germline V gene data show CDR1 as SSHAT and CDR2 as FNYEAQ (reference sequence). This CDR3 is CASSLNAGVSTDTQYF. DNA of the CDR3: TGTGCCAGCAGCTTAAACGCCGGGGTTAGCACAGATACGCAGTATTTT.

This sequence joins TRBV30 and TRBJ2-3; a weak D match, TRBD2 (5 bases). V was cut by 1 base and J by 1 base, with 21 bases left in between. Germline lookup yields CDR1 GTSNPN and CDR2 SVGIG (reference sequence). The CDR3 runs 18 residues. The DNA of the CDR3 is TGTGCCTGGAGTGCCCTCTCGGGGTTTGGAGGCGGCACAGATACGCAGTATTTT. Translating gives CAWSALSGFGGGTDTQYF. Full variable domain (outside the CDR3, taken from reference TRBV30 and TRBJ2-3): SQTIHQWPATLVQPVGSPLSLECTVEGTSNPNLYWYRQAAGRGLQLLFYSVGIGQISSEVPQNLSASRPQDRQFILSSKKLLLSDSGFYLCAWSALSGFGGGTDTQYFGPGTRLTVL.

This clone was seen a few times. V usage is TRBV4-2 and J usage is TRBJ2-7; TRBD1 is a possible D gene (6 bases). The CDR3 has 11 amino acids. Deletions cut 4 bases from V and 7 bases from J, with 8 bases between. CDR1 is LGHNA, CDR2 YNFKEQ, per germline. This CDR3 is CASSLTGEQYF. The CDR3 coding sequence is TGTGCCAGCAGCCTAACAGGGGAGCAGTACTTC.

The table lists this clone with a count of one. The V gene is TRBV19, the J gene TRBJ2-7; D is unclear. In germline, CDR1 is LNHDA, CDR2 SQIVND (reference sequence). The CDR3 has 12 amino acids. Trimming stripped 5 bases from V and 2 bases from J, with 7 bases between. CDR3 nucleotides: TGTGCCAGTAGTTCTCCCCCCTACGAGCAGTACTTC. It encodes CASSSPPYEQYF.

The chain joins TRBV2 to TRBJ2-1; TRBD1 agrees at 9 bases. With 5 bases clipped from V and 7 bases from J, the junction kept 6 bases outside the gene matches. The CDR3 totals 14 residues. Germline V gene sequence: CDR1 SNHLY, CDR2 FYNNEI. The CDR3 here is CASSPGQGWNEQFF. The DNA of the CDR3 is TGTGCCAGCAGTCCGGGACAGGGATGGAATGAGCAGTTCTTC.

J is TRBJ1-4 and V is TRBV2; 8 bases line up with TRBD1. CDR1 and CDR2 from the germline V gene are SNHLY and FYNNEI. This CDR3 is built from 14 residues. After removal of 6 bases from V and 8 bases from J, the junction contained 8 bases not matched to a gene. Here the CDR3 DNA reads TGTGCCAGCAGAACGGACAGGGTCGAGGAAAAACTGTTTTTT. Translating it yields CASRTDRVEEKLFF.

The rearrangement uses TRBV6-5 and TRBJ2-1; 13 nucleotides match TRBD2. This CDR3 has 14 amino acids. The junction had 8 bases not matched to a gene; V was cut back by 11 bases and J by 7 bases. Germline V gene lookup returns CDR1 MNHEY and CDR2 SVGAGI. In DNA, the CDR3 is TGTGCCTCAGAAGGGACTAGCGGGAAGAATGAGCAGTTCTTC. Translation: CASEGTSGKNEQFF.

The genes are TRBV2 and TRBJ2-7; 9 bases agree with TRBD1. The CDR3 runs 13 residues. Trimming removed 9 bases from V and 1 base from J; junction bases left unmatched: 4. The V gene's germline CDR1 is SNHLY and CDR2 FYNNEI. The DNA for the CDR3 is TGTGCCAGTGAACAGGGGGCTTCCTACGAGCAGTACTTC. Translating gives CASEQGASYEQYF.

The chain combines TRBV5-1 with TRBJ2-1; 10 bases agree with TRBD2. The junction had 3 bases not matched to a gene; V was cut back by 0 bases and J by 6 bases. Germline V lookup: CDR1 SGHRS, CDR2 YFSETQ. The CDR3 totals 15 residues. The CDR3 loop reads CASSLVSGGANEQFF. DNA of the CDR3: TGCGCCAGCAGCTTGGTCAGCGGGGGGGCCAATGAGCAGTTCTTC.

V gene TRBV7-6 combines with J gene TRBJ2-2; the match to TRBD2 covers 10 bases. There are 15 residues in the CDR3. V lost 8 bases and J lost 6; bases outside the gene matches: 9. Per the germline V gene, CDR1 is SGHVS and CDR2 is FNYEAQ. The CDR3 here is CASGLSSGGSGELFF. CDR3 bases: TGTGCCAGCGGTCTGAGTAGCGGGGGGTCCGGGGAGCTGTTTTTT. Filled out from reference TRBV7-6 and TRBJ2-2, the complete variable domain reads GAGVSQSPRYKVTKRGQDVALRCDPISGHVSLYWYRQALGQGPEFLTYFNYEAQQDKSGLPNDRFSAERPEGSISTLTIQRTEQRDSAMYRCASGLSSGGSGELFFGEGSRLTVL.

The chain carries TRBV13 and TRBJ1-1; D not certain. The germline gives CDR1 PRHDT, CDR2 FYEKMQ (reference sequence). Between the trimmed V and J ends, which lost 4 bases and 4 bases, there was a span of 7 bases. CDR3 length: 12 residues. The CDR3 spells CASSSPGTEAFF. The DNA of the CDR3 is TGTGCCAGCAGCTCCCCAGGCACTGAAGCTTTCTTT.

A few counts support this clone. CDR3 sequence: CSARVTAEAFF. The CDR3 nucleotides are TGCAGTGCTAGAGTTACGGCTGAAGCTTTCTTT. The V call is TRBV20-1, the J call TRBJ1-1; the D is unclear. Trimming took off 1 base at V and 6 bases at J, with 6 bases between the two ends. The CDR3 length is 11 residues. Germline V gene data show CDR1 as DFQATT and CDR2 as SNEGSKA (reference sequence).

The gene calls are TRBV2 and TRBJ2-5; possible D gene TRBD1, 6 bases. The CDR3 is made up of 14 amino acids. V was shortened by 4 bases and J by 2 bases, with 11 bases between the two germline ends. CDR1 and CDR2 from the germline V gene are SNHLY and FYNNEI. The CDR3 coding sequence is TGTGCCAGCAGTGTGGTGAGGGGGCAAGAGACCCAGTACTTC. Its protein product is CASSVVRGQETQYF.

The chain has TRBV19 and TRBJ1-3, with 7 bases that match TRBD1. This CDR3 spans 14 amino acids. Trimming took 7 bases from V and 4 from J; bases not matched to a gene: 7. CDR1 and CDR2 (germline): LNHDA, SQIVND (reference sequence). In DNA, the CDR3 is TGTGCCAGTAACAAACAGGGGAGCGGAAACACCATATATTTT. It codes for CASNKQGSGNTIYF.

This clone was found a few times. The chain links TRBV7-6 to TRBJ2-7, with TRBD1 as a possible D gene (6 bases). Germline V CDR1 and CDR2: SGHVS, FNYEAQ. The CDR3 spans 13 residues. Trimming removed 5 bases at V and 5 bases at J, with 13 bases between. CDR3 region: CASSPRGGNEQYF. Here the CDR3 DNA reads TGTGCCAGCAGCCCCCGAGGGGGTAACGAGCAGTACTTC.

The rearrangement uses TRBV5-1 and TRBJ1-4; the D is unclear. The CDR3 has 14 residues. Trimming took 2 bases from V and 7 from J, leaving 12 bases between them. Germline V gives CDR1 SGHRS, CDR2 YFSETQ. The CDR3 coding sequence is TGCGCCAGCAGCTTTGGCACAGACGGTGAAAAACTGTTTTTT. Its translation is CASSFGTDGEKLFF.

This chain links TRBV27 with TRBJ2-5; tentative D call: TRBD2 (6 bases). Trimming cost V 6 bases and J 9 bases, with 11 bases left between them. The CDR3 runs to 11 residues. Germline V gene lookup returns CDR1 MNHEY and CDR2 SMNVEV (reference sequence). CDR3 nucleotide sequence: TGTGCCAGCAGCTCCGGCGGGGCCCAGTACTTC. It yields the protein CASSSGGAQYF.